This T cell receptor (beta chain) was recorded in a study of blood T cell repertoires in COVID-19. Background on the study: COVID-19 samples from acute and convalescent phases originated in the United States, Italy and Spain. PBMCs, B-cell-depleted T cells, or T cells provided the cDNA or gDNA that made up the material.

Participants had their cohort set by participant-reported clinical history. For this clone: The identical CDR3 is also encoded by other nucleotide sequences in the sample.

As processed by the authors: Estimated nucleated cell counts came from reference gene primer amplification. Sequencing used immunoSEQ multiplex PCR; TCRdb keeps in-frame clones, though not all of them. The D gene and trimming were derived from the DNA, and the V and J assignments and clone size from that table. The sample has some 270,000 clones, 89% seen once. The receptor was isolated from a woman in her 40s who had recovered from COVID-19. Sequencing was performed on PBMCs or T cells enriched from blood (not recorded which).

Written as DNA, the CDR3 is TGTGCCAGCTCACCAGGAGTTCGCACAGATACGCAGTATTTT. Amino acids: CASSPGVRTDTQYF. The chain combines TRBV18 with TRBJ2-3; D gene ambiguous. Trimming left V 2 bases short and J 1 base short, with 7 bases between. This CDR3 is built from 14 residues. CDR1 KGHSH and CDR2 LQKENI come from the germline V gene.